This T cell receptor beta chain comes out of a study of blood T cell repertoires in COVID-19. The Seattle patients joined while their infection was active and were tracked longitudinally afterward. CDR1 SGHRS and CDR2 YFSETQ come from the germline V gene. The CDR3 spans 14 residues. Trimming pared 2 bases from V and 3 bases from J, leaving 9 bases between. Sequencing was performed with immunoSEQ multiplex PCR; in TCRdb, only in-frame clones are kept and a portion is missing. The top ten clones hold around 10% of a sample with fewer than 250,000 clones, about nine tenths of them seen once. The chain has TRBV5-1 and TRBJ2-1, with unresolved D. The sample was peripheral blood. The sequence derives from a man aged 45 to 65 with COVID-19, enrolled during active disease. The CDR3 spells CASSFAGDYNEQFF. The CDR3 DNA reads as TGCGCCAGCAGCTTCGCAGGCGACTACAATGAGCAGTTCTTC.